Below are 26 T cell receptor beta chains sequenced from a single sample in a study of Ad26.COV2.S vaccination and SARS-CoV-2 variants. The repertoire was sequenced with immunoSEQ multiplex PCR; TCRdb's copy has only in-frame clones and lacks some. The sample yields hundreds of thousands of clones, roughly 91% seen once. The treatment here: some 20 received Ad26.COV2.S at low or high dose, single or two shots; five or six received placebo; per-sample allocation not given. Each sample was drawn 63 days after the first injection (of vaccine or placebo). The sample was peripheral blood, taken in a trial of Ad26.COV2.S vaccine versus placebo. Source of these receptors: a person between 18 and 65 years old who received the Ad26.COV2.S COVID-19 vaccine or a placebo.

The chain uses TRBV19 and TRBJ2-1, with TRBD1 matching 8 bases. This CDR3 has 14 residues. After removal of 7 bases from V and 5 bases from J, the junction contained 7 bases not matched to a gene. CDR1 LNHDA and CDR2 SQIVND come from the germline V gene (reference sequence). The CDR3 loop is CASMDRVIDNEQFF. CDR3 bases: TGTGCCAGTATGGACAGGGTTATCGACAATGAGCAGTTCTTC.

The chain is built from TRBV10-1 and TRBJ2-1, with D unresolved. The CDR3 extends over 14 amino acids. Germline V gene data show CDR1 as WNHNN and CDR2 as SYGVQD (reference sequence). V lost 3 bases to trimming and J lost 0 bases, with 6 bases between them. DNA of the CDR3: TGCGCCAGCAGTGAACAGAGCTCCTACAATGAGCAGTTCTTC. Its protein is CASSEQSSYNEQFF.

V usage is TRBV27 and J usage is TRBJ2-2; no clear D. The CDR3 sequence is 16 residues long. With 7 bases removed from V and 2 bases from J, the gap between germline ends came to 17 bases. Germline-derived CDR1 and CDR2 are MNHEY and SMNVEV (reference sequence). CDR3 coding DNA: TGTGCCAGCACCCGTTCGGGCAGCCAAAACACCGGGGAGCTGTTTTTT. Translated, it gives CASTRSGSQNTGELFF.

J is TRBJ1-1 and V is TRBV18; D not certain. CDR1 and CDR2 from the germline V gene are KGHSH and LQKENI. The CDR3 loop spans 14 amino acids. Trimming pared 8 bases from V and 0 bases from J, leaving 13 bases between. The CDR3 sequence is CASDYGLMNTEAFF. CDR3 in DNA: TGTGCCAGCGACTACGGTTTAATGAACACTGAAGCTTTCTTT.

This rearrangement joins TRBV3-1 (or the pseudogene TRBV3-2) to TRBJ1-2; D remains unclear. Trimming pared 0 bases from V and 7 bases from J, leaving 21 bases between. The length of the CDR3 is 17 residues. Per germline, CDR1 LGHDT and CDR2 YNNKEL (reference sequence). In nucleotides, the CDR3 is TGTGCCAGCAGCCAAGATACCCTGGTGGATAGGGAGGCTGGCTACACCTTC. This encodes CASSQDTLVDREAGYTF.

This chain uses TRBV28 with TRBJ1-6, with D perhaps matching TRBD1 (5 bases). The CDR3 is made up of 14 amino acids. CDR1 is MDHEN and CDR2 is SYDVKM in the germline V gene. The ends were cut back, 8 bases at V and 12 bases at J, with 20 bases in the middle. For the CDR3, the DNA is TGTGCCAGCGGGGAGGGGACCGTTGTATTACCCCTCCACTTT. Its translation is CASGEGTVVLPLHF. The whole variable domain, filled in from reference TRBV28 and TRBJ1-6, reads DVKVTQSSRYLVKRTGEKVFLECVQDMDHENMFWYRQDPGLGLRLIYFSYDVKMKEKGDIPEGYSVSREKKERFSLILESASTNQTSMYLCASGEGTVVLPLHFGNGTRLTVT.

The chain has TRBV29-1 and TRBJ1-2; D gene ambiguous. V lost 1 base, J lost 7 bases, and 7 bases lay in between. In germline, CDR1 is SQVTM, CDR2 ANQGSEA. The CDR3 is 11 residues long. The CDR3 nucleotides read TGCAGCGTTGAAGGACGAGGTGGCTACACCTTC. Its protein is CSVEGRGGYTF.

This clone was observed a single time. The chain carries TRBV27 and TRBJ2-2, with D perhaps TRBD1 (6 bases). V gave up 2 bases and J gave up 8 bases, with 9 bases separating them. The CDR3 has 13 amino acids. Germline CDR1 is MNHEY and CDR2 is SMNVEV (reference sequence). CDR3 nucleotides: TGTGCCAGCAGTTTAGGGGGCGCGGGGGAGCTGTTTTTT. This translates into CASSLGGAGELFF.

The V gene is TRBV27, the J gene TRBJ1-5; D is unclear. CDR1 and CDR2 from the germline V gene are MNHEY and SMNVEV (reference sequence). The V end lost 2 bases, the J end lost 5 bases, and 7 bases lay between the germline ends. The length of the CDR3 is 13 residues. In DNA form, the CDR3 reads TGTGCCAGCAGTTTAGACGGAGATCAGCCCCAGCATTTT. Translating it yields CASSLDGDQPQHF.

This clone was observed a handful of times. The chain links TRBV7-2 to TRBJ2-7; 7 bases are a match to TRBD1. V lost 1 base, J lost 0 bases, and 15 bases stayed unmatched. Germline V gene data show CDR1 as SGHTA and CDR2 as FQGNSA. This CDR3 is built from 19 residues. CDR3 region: CASSLGLLPGQFPSYEQYF. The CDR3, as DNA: TGTGCCAGCAGCTTAGGGCTGCTCCCGGGACAGTTTCCCTCCTACGAGCAGTACTTC.

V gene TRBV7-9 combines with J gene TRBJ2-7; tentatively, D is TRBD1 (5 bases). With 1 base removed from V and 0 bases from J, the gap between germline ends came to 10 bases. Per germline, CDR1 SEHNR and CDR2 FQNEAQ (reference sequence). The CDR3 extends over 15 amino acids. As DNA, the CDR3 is TGTGCCAGCAGCTTAGGGTCAGGGCCCTCCTACGAGCAGTACTTC. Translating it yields CASSLGSGPSYEQYF.

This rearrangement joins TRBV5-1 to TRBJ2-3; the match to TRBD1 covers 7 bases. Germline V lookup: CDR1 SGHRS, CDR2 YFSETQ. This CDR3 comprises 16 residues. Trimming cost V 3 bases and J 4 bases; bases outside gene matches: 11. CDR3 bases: TGCGCCAGCAGCTCGCCTGGAGTACAGGGGCCAGATACGCAGTATTTT. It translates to CASSSPGVQGPDTQYF.

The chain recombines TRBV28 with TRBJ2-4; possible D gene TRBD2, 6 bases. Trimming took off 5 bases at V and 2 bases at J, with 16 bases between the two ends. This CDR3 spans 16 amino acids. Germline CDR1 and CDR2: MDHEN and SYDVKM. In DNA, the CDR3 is TGTGCCAGCAGTCGCAGGGACTTCAGGACCAAAAACATTCAGTACTTC. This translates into CASSRRDFRTKNIQYF. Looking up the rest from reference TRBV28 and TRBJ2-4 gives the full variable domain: DVKVTQSSRYLVKRTGEKVFLECVQDMDHENMFWYRQDPGLGLRLIYFSYDVKMKEKGDIPEGYSVSREKKERFSLILESASTNQTSMYLCASSRRDFRTKNIQYFGAGTRLSVL.

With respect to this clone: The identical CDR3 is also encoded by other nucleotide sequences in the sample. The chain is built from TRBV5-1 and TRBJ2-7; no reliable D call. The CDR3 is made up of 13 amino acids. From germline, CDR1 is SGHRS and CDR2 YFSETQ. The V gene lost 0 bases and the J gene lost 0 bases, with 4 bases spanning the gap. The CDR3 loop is CASSLAISYEQYF. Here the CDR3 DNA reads TGCGCCAGCAGCTTGGCTATCTCCTACGAGCAGTACTTC.

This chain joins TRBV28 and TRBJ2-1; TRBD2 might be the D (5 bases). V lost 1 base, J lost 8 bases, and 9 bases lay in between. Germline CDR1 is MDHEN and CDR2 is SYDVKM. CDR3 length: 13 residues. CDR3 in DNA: TGTGCCAGCAGTTTATCACCTAGCTATGAGCAGTTCTTC. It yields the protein CASSLSPSYEQFF.

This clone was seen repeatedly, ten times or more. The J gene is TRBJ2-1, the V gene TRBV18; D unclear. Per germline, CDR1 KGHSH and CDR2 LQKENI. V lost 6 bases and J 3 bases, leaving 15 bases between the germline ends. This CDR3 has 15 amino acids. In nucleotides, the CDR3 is TGTGCCAGCTCTCCGGTCCGCCACCGCTACAATGAGCAGTTCTTC. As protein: CASSPVRHRYNEQFF.

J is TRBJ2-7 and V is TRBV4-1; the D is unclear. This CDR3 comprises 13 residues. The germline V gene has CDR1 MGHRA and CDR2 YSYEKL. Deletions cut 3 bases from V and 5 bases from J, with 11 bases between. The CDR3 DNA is TGCGCCAGCAGCCACGGAGAGGCTAACGAGCAGTACTTC. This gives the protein CASSHGEANEQYF.

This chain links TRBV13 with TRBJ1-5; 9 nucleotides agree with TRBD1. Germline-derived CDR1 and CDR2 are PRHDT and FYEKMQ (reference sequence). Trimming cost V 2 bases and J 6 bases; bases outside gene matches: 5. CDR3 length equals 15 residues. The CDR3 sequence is CASSLRSTGGQPQHF. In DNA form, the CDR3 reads TGTGCCAGCAGCTTAAGGTCGACAGGGGGTCAGCCCCAGCATTTT.

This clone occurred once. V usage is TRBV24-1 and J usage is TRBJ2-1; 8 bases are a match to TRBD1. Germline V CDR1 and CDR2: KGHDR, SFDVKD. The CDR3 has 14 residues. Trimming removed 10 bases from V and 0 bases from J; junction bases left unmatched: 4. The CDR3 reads CATQGASSYNEQFF. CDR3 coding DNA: TGTGCCACGCAGGGGGCGAGCTCCTACAATGAGCAGTTCTTC.

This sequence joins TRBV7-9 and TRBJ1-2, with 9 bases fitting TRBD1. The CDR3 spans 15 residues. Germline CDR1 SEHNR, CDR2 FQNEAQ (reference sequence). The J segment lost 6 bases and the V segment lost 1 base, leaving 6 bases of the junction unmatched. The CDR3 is CASSLETGGKNGYTF. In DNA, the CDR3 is TGTGCCAGCAGCTTAGAGACAGGGGGGAAAAATGGCTACACCTTC.

The CDR3 loop reads CAWRKGVNTEAFF. The CDR3 DNA reads as TGTGCCTGGAGGAAGGGGGTCAACACTGAAGCTTTCTTT. The chain is built from TRBV30 and TRBJ1-1; tentatively, D is TRBD1 (6 bases). CDR3 length: 13 residues. Trimming took 3 bases from V and 2 from J, leaving 10 bases between them. The V gene's germline CDR1 is GTSNPN and CDR2 SVGIG (reference sequence). The whole variable domain, filled in from reference TRBV30 and TRBJ1-1, reads SQTIHQWPATLVQPVGSPLSLECTVEGTSNPNLYWYRQAAGRGLQLLFYSVGIGQISSEVPQNLSASRPQDRQFILSSKKLLLSDSGFYLCAWRKGVNTEAFFGQGTRLTVV.

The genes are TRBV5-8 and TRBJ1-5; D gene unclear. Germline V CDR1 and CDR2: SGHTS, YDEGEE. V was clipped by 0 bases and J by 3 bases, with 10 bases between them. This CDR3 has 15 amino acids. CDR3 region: CASSLGWQINQPQHF. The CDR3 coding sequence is TGTGCCAGCAGCTTGGGGTGGCAGATCAATCAGCCCCAGCATTTT.

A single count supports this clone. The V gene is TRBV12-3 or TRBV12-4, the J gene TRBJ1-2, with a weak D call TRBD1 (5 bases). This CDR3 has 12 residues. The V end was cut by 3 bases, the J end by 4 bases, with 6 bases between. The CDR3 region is CASSLGVYGYTF. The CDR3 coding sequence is TGTGCCAGCAGTTTGGGGGTCTATGGCTACACCTTC.

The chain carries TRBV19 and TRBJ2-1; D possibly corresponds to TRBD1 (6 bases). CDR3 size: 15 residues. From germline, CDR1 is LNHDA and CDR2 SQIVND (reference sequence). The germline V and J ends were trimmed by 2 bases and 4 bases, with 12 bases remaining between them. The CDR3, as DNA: TGTGCCAGTAGTATATGGCAGGGGTATTACAATGAGCAGTTCTTC. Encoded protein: CASSIWQGYYNEQFF.

This CDR3 is CASSLAGGVGNTIYF. The CDR3 bases are TGTGCCAGCAGCTTAGCCGGCGGGGTTGGAAACACCATATATTTT. The V and J genes are TRBV7-9 and TRBJ1-3; D is unclear. The V gene lost 0 bases and the J gene lost 3 bases, with 9 bases spanning the gap. Germline CDR1 and CDR2: SEHNR and FQNEAQ (reference sequence). This CDR3 region has 15 residues.

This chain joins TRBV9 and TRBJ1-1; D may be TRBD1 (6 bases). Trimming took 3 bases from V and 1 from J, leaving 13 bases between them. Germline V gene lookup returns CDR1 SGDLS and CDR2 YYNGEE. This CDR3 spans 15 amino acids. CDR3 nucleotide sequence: TGTGCCAGCAGCGAGAGGGGGGTCGGGAACACTGAAGCTTTCTTT. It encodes CASSERGVGNTEAFF.